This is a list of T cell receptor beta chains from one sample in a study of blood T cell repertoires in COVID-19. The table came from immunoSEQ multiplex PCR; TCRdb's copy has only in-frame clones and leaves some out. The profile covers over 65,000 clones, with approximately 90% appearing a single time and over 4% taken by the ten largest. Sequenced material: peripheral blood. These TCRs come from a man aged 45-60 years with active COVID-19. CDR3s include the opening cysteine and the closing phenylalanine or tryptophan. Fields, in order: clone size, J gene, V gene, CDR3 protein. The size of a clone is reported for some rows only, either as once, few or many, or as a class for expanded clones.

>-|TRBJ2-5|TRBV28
CASSFGDNYRETQYF
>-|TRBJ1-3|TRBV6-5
CASSPTGKNTIYF
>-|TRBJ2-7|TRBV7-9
CASSLLREQYF
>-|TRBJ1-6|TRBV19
CASSPRQGANSPLHF
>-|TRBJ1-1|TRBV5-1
CASSIRQGLGTEAFF
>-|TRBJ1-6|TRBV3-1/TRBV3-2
CASSQGLDRARSPLHF
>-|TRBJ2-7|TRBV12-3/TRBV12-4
CASSRTGYEQYF
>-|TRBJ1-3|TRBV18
CASSPRGGSGNTIYF
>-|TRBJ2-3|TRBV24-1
CATSDPRQGSSTDTQYF
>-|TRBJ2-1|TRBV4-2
CASSQQQGSYNEQFF
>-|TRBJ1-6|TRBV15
CATSWGDRAGSSPLHF
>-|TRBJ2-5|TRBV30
CAWSSSGGLSPQYF
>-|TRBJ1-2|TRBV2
CASRIGGPTNYGYTF
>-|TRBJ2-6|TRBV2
CASSYPSGTGGSGPGANVLTF
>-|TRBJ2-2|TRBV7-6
CASSLLGPGQGTGELFF
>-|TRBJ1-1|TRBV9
CASSPRQGAVNTEAFF
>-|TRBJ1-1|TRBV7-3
CASSAGTAPTEAFF
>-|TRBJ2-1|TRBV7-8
CASSLASGRSSYNEQFF
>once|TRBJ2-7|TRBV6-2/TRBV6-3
CASSYPGTGGYEQYF
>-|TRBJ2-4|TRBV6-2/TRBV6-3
CASSYHGGQTNIQYF
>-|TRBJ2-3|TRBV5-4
CASSSGTSVTDTQYF
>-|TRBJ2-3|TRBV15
CATSKGLAGSTDTQYF
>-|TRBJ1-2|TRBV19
CASRSDGGRYGYTF
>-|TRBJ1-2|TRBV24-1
CATSDPGQGVTF
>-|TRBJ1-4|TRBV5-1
CASHRAIGEKLFF
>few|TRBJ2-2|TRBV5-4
CASSPLGSGATGELFF
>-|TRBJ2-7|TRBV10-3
CASGTGGDEQYF
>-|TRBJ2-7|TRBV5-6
CASSLAGRGLYEQYF
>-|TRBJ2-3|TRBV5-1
CASHSGGTFTDTQYF
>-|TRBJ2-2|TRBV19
CASSIQGGASTGELFF
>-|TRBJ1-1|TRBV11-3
CASSGGPDTEAFF
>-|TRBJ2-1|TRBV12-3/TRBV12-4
CASTNHLRQFF
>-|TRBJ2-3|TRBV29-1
CSVGPGQGRTDTQYF
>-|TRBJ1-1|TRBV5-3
CARSLCAAELNTEAFF
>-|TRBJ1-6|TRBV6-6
CASSIRPGESPLHF
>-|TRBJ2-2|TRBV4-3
CASSQKTGGTGELFF
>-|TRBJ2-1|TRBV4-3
CASSQDDAARSSYNEQFF
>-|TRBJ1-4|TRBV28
CASSHRSKDEKLFF
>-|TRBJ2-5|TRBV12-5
CASGPPGGVETQYF